These T cell receptor beta chains were read from a single sample in a study of post-analysis software for immune sequencing data. TCRdb reprocessed the PCR reads via MiXCR and lists one record per CDR3 protein. The sample carries roughly 650,000 distinct CDR3 sequences, 59% recorded once. The sequencing sample was made of blood. These receptor sequences come from a girl aged 2 to 10 with multiple sclerosis. The CDR3 runs from the conserved cysteine through the conserved F or W. A D gene is named only where the DNA matches it firmly. Some rows have no size entry. The others give once, few or many, or a class for an expanded clone.

>TRBD2|-|TRBV7-8|TRBJ2-5
CASSLVIIGLAGEENQYF
TGTGCCAGCAGCTTAGTGATCATAGGACTAGCGGGAGAAGAGAACCAGTACTTC
>-|-|TRBV5-6|TRBJ2-3
CASSYLPPAPATSTDTQYF
TGTGCCAGCAGCTACCTTCCCCCCGCACCCGCCACCAGCACAGATACGCAGTATTTT
>-|-|TRBV20-1|TRBJ2-1
CSARDTPVQSRNEQFF
TGCAGTGCTAGGGACACCCCAGTACAGTCCCGCAATGAGCAGTTCTTC
>-|-|TRBV5-1|TRBJ1-4
CASSSTGLNEKLFF
TGCGCCAGCAGCTCGACAGGCCTTAATGAAAAACTGTTTTTT
>-|-|TRBV6-5|TRBJ1-2
CASSYSQGRGGYTF
TGTGCCAGCAGTTACAGCCAGGGGCGAGGCGGCTACACCTTC
>TRBD1|-|TRBV28|TRBJ1-2
CASSLGSGTGAVNYGYTF
TGTGCCAGCAGTTTAGGTTCGGGGACAGGGGCGGTGAACTATGGCTACACCTTC
>-|-|TRBV20-1|TRBJ1-2
CSAWLDGYTF
TGCAGTGCTTGGTTGGATGGCTACACCTTC
>-|-|TRBV20-1|TRBJ2-5
CSASPEGARRETQYF
TGCAGTGCTAGCCCTGAGGGAGCCAGACGGGAGACCCAGTACTTC
>TRBD1|few|TRBV7-9|TRBJ2-3
CASRDPGQLTDTQYF
TGTGCCAGCAGAGACCCGGGACAGCTCACAGATACGCAGTATTTT
>TRBD2|-|TRBV7-2|TRBJ2-1
CASSWLAGEGEQFF
TGTGCCAGCAGCTGGCTAGCGGGAGAGGGGGAGCAGTTCTTC
>TRBD2|-|TRBV4-2|TRBJ2-5
CASSQDPPAGGQETQYF
TGTGCCAGCAGCCAAGATCCCCCAGCGGGAGGCCAAGAGACCCAGTACTTC
>TRBD2|-|TRBV12-3/TRBV12-4|TRBJ2-3
CASSLVPRAGEQYF
TGTGCCAGCAGTTTAGTCCCGAGAGCGGGGGAACAGTATTTT
>-|-|TRBV5-1|TRBJ2-3
CASSSRGLPDTQYF
TGCGCCAGCAGCTCCAGGGGACTCCCAGATACGCAGTATTTT
>-|-|TRBV20-1|TRBJ2-7
CSAALGHSYEQYF
TGCAGTGCTGCCCTTGGACACTCCTACGAGCAGTACTTC
>-|-|TRBV12-3/TRBV12-4|TRBJ1-1
CASRPGLNTEAFF
TGTGCCAGCAGACCGGGACTGAACACTGAAGCTTTCTTT
>-|-|TRBV4-3|TRBJ2-5
CASSQTGIRETQYF
TGCGCCAGCAGCCAGACGGGGATCCGGGAGACCCAGTACTTC
>TRBD2|once|TRBV12-3/TRBV12-4|TRBJ2-1
CASRTSGRAVNEQFF
TGTGCCAGCAGGACTAGCGGGAGGGCCGTAAATGAGCAGTTCTTC
>-|-|TRBV3-1|TRBJ2-1
CASSQVIYGQFF
TGTGCCAGCAGCCAAGTGATCTATGGGCAGTTCTTC
>-|-|TRBV15|TRBJ2-5
CATSRDEGQQETQYF
TGTGCCACCAGCAGAGATGAGGGACAACAAGAGACCCAGTACTTC
>-|-|TRBV2|TRBJ2-7
CASSEVAEQYF
TGTGCCAGCAGTGAAGTGGCGGAGCAGTACTTC
>TRBD2|few|TRBV20-1|TRBJ2-3
CSARRTSGEGDTQYF
TGCAGTGCTCGACGGACTAGCGGGGAGGGAGATACGCAGTATTTT
>-|once|TRBV11-2|TRBJ2-7
CASSHTRGTPYF
TGTGCCAGCAGCCACACGAGAGGGACTCCGTACTTC
>-|once|TRBV10-3|TRBJ2-7
CAISESRAGQGIYEQYF
TGTGCCATCAGTGAGTCAAGGGCGGGGCAGGGAATCTACGAGCAGTACTTC
>-|few|TRBV4-2|TRBJ2-1
CASSHPGGEQFF
TGTGCCAGCAGCCACCCCGGGGGTGAGCAGTTCTTC
>TRBD1|few|TRBV7-2|TRBJ1-2
CASSSRDRNNYGYTF
TGTGCCAGCAGCTCCCGGGACAGAAATAACTATGGCTACACCTTC
>TRBD2|once|TRBV20-1|TRBJ2-5
CSASQTSGPGETQYF
TGCAGTGCTAGCCAGACTAGCGGACCTGGAGAGACCCAGTACTTC
>-|few|TRBV15|TRBJ1-2
CATSRENGYGYTF
TGTGCCACCAGCAGAGAGAACGGTTATGGCTACACCTTC
>-|-|TRBV27|TRBJ2-7
CASGRTAYEQYF
TGTGCCAGCGGAAGGACAGCCTACGAGCAGTACTTC
>-|-|TRBV4-3|TRBJ2-1
CASSQDQGYEQFF
TGCGCCAGCAGCCAAGATCAAGGGTATGAGCAGTTCTTC
>-|once|TRBV18|TRBJ2-5
CASSPREEANNYF
TGTGCCAGCTCACCAAGAGAGGAAGCGAATAACTACTTC
>TRBD2|-|TRBV20-1|TRBJ2-1
CSASSRTSGSWRHNEQFF
TGCAGTGCTAGTTCAAGGACTAGCGGGAGTTGGCGCCACAATGAGCAGTTCTTC
>-|-|TRBV2|TRBJ1-1
CASGTGKAEAFF
TGTGCCAGCGGTACAGGGAAGGCTGAAGCTTTCTTT
>TRBD2|-|TRBV20-1|TRBJ2-3
CSASELAGVQDTQYF
TGCAGTGCTAGTGAACTAGCGGGAGTCCAGGATACGCAGTATTTT
>-|-|TRBV6-4|TRBJ2-2
CASSAGTSSYEELFF
TGTGCCAGCAGTGCCGGGACGTCTAGTTATGAGGAGCTGTTTTTT
>-|-|TRBV5-1|TRBJ2-2
CASSLAQRSSNTGELFF
TGCGCCAGCAGCTTGGCCCAGCGCAGCTCAAACACCGGGGAGCTGTTTTTT
>-|-|TRBV20-1|TRBJ2-1
CSARRVGQRRYNEQFF
TGCAGTGCCCGCAGGGTTGGGCAACGGAGATACAATGAGCAGTTCTTC
>-|-|TRBV6-7|TRBJ2-7
CASSPPSRGASYEQYF
TGTGCCAGCAGTCCCCCTTCTCGGGGGGCCTCCTACGAGCAGTACTTC
>-|-|TRBV4-1|TRBJ1-2
CASSPPGQGYTF
TGCGCCAGCAGCCCCCCGGGGCAAGGCTACACCTTC
>TRBD2|-|TRBV5-6|TRBJ2-1
CASSHIAGASEQFF
TGTGCCAGCAGCCATATAGCGGGGGCTTCTGAGCAGTTCTTC
>-|-|TRBV9|TRBJ2-3
CASSSTGGGLGDTQYF
TGTGCCAGCAGCTCAACAGGGGGGGGGCTCGGAGATACGCAGTATTTT
>-|few|TRBV7-2|TRBJ1-2
CAGSSLPDYGYTF
TGTGCCGGCAGCTCCCTCCCCGACTATGGCTACACCTTC